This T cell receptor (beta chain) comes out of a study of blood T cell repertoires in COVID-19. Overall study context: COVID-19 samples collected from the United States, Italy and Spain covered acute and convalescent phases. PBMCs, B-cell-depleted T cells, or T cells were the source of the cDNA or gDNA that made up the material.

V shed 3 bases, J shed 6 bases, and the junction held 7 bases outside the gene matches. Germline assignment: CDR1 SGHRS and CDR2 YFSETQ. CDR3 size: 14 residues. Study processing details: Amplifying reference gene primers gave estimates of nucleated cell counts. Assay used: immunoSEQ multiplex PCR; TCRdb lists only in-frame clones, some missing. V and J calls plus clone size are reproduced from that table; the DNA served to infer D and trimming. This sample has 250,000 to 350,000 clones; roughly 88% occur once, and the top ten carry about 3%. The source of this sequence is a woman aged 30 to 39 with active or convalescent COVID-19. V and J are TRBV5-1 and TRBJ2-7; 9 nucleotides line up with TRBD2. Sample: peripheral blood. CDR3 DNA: TGCGCCAGCAGCTACCGGACTAGCGAGGGCGAGCAGTACTTC. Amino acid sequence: CASSYRTSEGEQYF. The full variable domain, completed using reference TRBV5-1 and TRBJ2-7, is KAGVTQTPRYLIKTRGQQVTLSCSPISGHRSVSWYQQTPGQGLQFLFEYFSETQRNKGNFPGRFSGRQFSNSRSEMNVSTLELGDSALYLCASSYRTSEGEQYFGPGTRLTVT.